This T cell receptor (beta chain) is from a study of blood T cell repertoires in COVID-19. Study overall: Samples came from the United States, Italy and Spain, spanning acute and convalescent COVID-19. PBMCs, B-cell-depleted T cells, or T cells were the source of the cDNA or gDNA that made up the material.

Source study methods: Estimation of nucleated cell counts relied on the amplification of reference gene primers. Profiled with immunoSEQ multiplex PCR; TCRdb holds only in-frame clones, not every one. The D gene and trimming were derived from the DNA, and the V and J assignments and clone size from that table. The data hold approximately 97,000 clones, with 84% observed a single time. Germline V lookup: CDR1 SGHTS, CDR2 YDEGEE. The ends lost 4 bases at V and 4 bases at J; junction bases unmatched: 5. The CDR3 runs to 14 residues. The chain is built from TRBV5-8 and TRBJ2-3; 8 bases agree with TRBD1. The source of this sequence is a human donor in a cohort sampled during active COVID-19. Material for sequencing was peripheral blood. The CDR3 coding sequence is TGTGCCAGCAGCAGAGAACAGGGGGCAGATACGCAGTATTTT. Its protein product is CASSREQGADTQYF.